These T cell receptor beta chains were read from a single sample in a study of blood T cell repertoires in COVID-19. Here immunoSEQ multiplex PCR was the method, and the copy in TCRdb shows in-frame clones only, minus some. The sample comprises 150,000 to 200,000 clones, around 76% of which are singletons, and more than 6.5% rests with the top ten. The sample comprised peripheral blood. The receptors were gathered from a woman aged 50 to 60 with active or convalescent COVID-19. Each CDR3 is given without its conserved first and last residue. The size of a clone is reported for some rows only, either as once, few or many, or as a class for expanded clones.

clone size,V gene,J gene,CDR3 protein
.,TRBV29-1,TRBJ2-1,SAEGLAGVLNEQF
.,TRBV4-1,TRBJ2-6,ASSQDWRGLRSGANVLT
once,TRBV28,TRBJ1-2,ASRDLQGFGYT
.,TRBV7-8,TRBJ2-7,ASSLLSGSSYEQY
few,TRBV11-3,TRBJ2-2,ASGGRNTGELF
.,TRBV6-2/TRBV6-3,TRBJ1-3,ASRSLLSSGNTIY
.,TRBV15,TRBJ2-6,ATRDSGANVLT
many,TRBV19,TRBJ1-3,ASSIDRGSGNTIY
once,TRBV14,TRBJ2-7,ASSQDFCG
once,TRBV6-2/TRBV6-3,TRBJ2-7,ASSPYGLAGVTEQY
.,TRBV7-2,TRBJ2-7,ASSLGYSGQGNYEQY
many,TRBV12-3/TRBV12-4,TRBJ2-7,ASSSGGGHEQY
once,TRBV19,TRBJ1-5,ASSTPPGTGVGQPQH
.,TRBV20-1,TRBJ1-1,SARLRGEAF
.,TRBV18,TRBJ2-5,ASSLIAGAFQETQY
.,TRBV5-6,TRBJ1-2,ASSEGTYGYT
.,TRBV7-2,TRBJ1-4,ASSLQANEKLF
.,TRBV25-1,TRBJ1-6,ASSPYLENSPLH
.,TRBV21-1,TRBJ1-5,ASGGGGSQPQH
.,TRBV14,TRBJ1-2,ASSVTGGFRGYT
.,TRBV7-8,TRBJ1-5,ASSAGTGSPNQPQH
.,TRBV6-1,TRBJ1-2,ASSGGQGVAGGGYT
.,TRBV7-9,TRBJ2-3,ASSPYRGAFSTDTQY
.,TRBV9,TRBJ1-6,ASSPQPISSSYNSPLH
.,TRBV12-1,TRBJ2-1,ASSYQVHYSSYNEQF
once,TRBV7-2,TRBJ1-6,ASGPGQGLNSPLH
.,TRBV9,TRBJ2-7,ASSAGVSAYEQY
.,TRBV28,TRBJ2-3,ASSFGGGGQLDTQY
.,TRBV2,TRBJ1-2,ASRARTGLGGYT
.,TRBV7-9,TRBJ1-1,ASSLKSGEAF
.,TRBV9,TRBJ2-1,ASSPERDEQF
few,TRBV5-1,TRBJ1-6,ASSWGQGLNSPLH
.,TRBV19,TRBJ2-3,ASSILAGGSADTQY
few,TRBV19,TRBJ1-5,ASSFDRDQPQH
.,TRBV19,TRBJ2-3,ASSKQLAGATDTQY
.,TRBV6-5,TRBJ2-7,ASSYASGGASEQY
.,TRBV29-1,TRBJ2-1,SGTFSNEQF